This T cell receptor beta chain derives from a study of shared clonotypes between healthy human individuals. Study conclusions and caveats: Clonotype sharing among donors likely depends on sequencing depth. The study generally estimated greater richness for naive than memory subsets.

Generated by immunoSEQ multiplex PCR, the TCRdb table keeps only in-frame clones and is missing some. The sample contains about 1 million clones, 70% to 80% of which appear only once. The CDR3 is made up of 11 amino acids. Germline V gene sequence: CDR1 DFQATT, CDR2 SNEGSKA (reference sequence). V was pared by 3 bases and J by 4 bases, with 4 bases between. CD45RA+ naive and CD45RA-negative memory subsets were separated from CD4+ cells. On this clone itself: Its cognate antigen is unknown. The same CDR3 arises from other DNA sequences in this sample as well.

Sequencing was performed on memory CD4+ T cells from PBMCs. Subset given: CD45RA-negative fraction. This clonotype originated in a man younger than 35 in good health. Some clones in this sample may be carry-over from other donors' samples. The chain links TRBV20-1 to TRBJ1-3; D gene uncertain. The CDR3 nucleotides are TGCAGTGCTAGTCCAGGAAACACCATATATTTT. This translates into CSASPGNTIYF.